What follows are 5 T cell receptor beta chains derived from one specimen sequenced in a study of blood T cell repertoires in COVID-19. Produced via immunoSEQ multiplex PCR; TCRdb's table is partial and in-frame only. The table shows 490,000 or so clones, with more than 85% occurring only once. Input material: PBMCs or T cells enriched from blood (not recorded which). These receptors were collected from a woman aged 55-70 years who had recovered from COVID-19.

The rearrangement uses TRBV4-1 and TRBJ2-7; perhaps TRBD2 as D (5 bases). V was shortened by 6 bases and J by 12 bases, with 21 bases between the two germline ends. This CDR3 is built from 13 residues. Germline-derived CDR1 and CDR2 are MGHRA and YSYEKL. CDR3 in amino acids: CASSQRLAGVMYF. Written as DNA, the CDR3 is TGCGCCAGCAGTCAACGCCTGGCCGGGGTAATGTACTTC.

CDR3 sequence: CASSGRRASGGAGEQFF. The CDR3 DNA reads TGTGCCAGCAGTGGCCGCCGGGCTAGCGGGGGGGCCGGTGAGCAGTTCTTC. The chain recombines TRBV2 with TRBJ2-1; 12 bases map to TRBD2. From germline, CDR1 is SNHLY and CDR2 FYNNEI. V trimming: 4 bases; J trimming: 9 bases; junction bases outside the gene matches: 13. The length of the CDR3 is 17 residues.

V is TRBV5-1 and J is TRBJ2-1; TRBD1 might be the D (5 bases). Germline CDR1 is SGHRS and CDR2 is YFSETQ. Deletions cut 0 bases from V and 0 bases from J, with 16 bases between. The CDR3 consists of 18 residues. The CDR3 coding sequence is TGCGCCAGCAGCTTGGCCGTGGGGCAGCCCAGCTCCTACAATGAGCAGTTCTTC. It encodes CASSLAVGQPSSYNEQFF.

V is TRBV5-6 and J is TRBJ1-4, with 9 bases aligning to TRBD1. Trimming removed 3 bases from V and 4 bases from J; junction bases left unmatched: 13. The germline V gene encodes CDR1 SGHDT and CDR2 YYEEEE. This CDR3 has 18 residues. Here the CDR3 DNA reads TGTGCCAGCAGCTCCGGGGGACAGGGCGACTTCTTTAATGAAAAACTGTTTTTT. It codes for CASSSGGQGDFFNEKLFF.

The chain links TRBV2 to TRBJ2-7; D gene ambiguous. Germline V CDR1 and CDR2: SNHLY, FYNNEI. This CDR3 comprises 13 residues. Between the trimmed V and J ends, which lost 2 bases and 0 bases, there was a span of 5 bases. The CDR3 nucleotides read TGTGCCAGCAGTGAACAGTTCTCCTACGAGCAGTACGTC. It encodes CASSEQFSYEQYV.